This record concerns one T cell receptor beta chain sequence. Profiled with immunoSEQ multiplex PCR; TCRdb holds only in-frame clones, not every one. The sample includes 200,000 to 250,000 clones, more than 80% of them seen just once. This sample is part of a study of blood T cell repertoires in COVID-19. Germline values: CDR1 SGHTA, CDR2 FQGNSA. J lost 3 bases, V lost 5 bases, and 10 bases had no gene match. The CDR3 extends over 15 amino acids. The TCR sequence derives from a woman older than 75 with acute or convalescent COVID-19. V gene TRBV7-2 combines with J gene TRBJ2-7; 7 bases line up with TRBD2. The sample taken for sequencing was peripheral blood. CDR3 protein: CASSLAGLADYEQYF. As DNA, the CDR3 is TGTGCCAGCAGCCTCGCGGGGCTAGCGGACTACGAGCAGTACTTC.